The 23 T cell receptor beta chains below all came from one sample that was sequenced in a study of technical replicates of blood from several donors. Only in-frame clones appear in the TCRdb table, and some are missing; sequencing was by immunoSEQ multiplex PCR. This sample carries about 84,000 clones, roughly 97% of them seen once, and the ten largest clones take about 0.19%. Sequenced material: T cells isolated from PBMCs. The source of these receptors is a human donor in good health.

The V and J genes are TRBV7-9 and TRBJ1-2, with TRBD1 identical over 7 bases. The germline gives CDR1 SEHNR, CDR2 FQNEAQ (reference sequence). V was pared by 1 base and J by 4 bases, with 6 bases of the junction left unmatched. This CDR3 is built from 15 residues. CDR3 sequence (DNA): TGTGCCAGCAGCTTAGTGGGACAGACCCCCTATGGCTACACCTTC. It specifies CASSLVGQTPYGYTF.

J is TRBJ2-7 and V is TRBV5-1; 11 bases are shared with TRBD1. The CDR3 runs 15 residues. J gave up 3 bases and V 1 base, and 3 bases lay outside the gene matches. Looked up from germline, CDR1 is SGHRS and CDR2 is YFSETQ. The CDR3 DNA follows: TGCGCCAGCAGCTTGTCCGGGACAGGGGGCTACGAGCAGTACTTC. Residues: CASSLSGTGGYEQYF.

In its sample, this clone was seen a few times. The CDR3 sequence is CASSDGLEVDTQYF. DNA for the CDR3: TGTGCCAGCAGTGATGGACTAGAGGTGGATACGCAGTATTTT. The V gene is TRBV2, the J gene TRBJ2-3, with 7 bases lining up with TRBD2. After removal of 3 bases from V and 6 bases from J, the junction contained 6 bases not matched to a gene. The CDR3 runs to 14 residues. The germline CDR1 and CDR2 sequences are SNHLY and FYNNEI.

CDR3: CASSLFGTDSGNTIYF. The DNA of the CDR3 is TGTGCCAGCAGCTTATTCGGGACAGACTCTGGAAACACCATATATTTT. V usage is TRBV7-8 and J usage is TRBJ1-3; TRBD1 matches 7 bases. With 2 bases clipped from V and 0 bases from J, the junction kept 4 bases outside the gene matches. Germline V gene data show CDR1 as SGHVS and CDR2 as FQNEAQ. The CDR3 spans 16 residues. Full variable domain (remainder filled in from reference TRBV7-8 and TRBJ1-3): GAGVSQSPRYKVAKRGQDVALRCDPISGHVSLFWYQQALGQGPEFLTYFQNEAQLDKSGLPSDRFFAERPEGSVSTLKIQRTQQEDSAVYLCASSLFGTDSGNTIYFGEGSWLTVV.

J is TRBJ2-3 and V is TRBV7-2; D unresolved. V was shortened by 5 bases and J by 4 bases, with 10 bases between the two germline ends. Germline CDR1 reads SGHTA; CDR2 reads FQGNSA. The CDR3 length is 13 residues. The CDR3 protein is CASSLLAADTQYF. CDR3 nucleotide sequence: TGTGCCAGCAGCCTGTTGGCTGCAGATACGCAGTATTTT.

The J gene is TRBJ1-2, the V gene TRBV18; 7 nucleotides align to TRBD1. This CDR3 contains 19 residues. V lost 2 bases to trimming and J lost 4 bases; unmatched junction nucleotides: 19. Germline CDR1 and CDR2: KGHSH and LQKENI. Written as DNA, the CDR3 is TGTGCCAGCTCACCAGCGTTTAGGTACAGGGGAGCTTCTGGCTATGGCTACACCTTC. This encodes CASSPAFRYRGASGYGYTF.

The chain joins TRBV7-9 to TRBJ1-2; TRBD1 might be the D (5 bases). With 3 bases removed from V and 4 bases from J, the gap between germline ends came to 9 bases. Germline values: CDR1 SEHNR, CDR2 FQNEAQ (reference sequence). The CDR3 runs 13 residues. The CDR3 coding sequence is TGTGCCAGCAGCTTTTTCGACAGCTATGGCTACACCTTC. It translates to CASSFFDSYGYTF.

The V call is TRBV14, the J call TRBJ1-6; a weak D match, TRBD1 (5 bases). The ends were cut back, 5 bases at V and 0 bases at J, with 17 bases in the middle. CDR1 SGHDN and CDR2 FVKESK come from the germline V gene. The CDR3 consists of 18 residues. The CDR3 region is CASSEKGYFNSYNSPLHF. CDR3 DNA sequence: TGTGCCAGCAGCGAGAAGGGGTACTTTAACTCCTATAATTCACCCCTCCACTTT.

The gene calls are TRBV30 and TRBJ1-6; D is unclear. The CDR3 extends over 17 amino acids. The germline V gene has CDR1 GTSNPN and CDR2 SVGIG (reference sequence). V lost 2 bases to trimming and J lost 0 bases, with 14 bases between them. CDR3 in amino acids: CAWSLSGLSSYNSPLHF. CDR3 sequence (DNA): TGTGCCTGGAGTCTCTCTGGGCTGAGCTCCTATAATTCACCCCTCCACTTT.

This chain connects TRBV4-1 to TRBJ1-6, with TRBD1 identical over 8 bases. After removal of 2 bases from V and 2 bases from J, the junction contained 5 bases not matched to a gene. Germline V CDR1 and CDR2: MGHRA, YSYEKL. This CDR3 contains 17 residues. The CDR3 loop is CASSQNDRGAYNSPLHF. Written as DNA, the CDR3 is TGCGCCAGCAGCCAAAACGACAGGGGTGCCTATAATTCACCCCTCCACTTT.

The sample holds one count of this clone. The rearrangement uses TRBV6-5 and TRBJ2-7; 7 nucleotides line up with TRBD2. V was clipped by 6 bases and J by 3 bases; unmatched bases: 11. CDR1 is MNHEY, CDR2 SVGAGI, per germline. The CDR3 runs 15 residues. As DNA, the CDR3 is TGTGCCAGCAGCCACCAAGGGGCGGGGGTCTACGAGCAGTACTTC. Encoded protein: CASSHQGAGVYEQYF.

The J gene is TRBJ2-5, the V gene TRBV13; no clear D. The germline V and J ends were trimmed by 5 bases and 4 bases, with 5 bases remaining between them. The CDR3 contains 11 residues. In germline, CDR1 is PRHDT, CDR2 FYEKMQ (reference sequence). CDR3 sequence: CASSLRETQYF. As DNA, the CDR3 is TGTGCCAGCAGCCTCAGAGAGACCCAGTACTTC.

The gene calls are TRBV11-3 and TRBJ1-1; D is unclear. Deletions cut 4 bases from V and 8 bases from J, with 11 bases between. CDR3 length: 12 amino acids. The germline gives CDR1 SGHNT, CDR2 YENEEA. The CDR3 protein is CASSSEREEAFF. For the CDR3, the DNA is TGTGCCAGCAGCTCAGAACGTGAGGAAGCTTTCTTT.

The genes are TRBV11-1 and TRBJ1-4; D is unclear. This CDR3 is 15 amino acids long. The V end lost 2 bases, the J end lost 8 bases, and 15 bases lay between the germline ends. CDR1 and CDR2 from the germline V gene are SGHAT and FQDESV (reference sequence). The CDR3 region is CASSLSGMSDEKLFF. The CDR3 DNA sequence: TGTGCCAGCAGCTTATCTGGTATGAGCGACGAAAAACTGTTTTTT.

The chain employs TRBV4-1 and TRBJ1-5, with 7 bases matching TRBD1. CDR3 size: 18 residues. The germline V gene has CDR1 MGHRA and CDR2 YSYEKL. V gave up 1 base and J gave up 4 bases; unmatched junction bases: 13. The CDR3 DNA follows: TGCGCCAGCAGCCAAGCCCCTCAACAGGGGTCGGCTAATCAGCCCCAGCATTTT. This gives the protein CASSQAPQQGSANQPQHF.

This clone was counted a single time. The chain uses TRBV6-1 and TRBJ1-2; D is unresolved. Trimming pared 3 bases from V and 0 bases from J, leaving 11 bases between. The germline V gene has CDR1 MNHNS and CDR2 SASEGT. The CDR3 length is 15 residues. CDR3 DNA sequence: TGTGCCAGCAGTGATCTGGTAGCTACTAACTATGGCTACACCTTC. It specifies CASSDLVATNYGYTF.

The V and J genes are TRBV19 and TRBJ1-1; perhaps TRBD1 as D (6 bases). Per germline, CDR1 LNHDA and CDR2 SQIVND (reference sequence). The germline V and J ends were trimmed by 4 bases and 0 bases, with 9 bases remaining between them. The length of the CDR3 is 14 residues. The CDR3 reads CASSTDRLNTEAFF. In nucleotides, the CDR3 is TGTGCCAGTAGTACCGACAGGTTGAACACTGAAGCTTTCTTT. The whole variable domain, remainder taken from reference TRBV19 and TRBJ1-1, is DGGITQSPKYLFRKEGQNVTLSCEQNLNHDAMYWYRQDPGQGLRLIYYSQIVNDFQKGDIAEGYSVSREKKESFPLTVTSAQKNPTAFYLCASSTDRLNTEAFFGQGTRLTVV.

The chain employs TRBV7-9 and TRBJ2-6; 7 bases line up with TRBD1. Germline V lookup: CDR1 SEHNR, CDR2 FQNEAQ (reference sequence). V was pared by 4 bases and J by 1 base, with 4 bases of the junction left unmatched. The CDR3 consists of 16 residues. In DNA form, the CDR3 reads TGTGCCAGCAGCTATCCAGGGGGTTCTGGGGCCAACGTCCTGACTTTC. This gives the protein CASSYPGGSGANVLTF.

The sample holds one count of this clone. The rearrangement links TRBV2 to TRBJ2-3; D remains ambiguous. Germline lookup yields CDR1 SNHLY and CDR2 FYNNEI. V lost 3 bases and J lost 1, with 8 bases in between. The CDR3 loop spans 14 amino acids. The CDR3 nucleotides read TGTGCCAGCAGTGACCTAGTTCGCACAGATACGCAGTATTTT. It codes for CASSDLVRTDTQYF.

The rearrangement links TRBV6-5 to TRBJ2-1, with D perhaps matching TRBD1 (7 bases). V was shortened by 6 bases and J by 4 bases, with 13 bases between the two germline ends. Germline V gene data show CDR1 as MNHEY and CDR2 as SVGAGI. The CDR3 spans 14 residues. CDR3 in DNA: TGTGCCAGCAGCGCGGGACAGAGTTACAATGAGCAGTTCTTC. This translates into CASSAGQSYNEQFF.

The CDR3 bases are TGTGCCAGTAGTCGGACAGGGGGCGACTATGGCTACACCTTC. This gives the protein CASSRTGGDYGYTF. V and J are TRBV19 and TRBJ1-2, with 11 positions matching TRBD1. V was pared by 5 bases and J by 3 bases, with 2 bases of the junction left unmatched. The CDR3 is 14 amino acids. The V gene's germline CDR1 is LNHDA and CDR2 SQIVND (reference sequence).

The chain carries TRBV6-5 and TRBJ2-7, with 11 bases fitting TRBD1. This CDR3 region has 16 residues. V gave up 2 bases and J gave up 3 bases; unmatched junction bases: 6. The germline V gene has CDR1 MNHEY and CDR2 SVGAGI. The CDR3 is CASSYNPGTGGYEQYF. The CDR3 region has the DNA TGTGCCAGCAGTTACAATCCTGGGACAGGGGGCTACGAGCAGTACTTC.

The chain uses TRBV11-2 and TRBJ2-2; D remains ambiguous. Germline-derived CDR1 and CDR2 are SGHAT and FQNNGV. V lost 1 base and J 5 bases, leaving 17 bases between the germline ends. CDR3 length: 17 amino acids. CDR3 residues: CASSLGEVLARTGELFF. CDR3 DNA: TGTGCCAGCAGCTTAGGCGAGGTTCTTGCGAGGACCGGGGAGCTGTTTTTT.